This T cell receptor (beta chain) was documented in a study of blood T cell repertoires in COVID-19. Participant age was about 18 to 95 years, and participants resided in about 25 US areas. Participants' reported clinical history set cohort assignment. Donors of Cohort 3 who recovered were those that had two negative PCRs, clearance, or symptom resolution. Produced via immunoSEQ multiplex PCR; TCRdb's table is partial and in-frame only. The sample records 320,000 or so clones, 80% to 90% being singletons. Sequencing was carried out using PBMCs or T cells enriched from blood (not recorded which). This sequence was found in a man aged 30 to 45 who had recovered from COVID-19.

CDR3: CASSQDASPGVLTF. CDR3 DNA: TGCGCCAGCAGCCAAGATGCCTCCCCCGGCGTCCTGACTTTC. The chain joins TRBV4-1 to TRBJ2-6; D unclear. CDR3 size: 14 residues. The germline V gene has CDR1 MGHRA and CDR2 YSYEKL. The ends were cut back, 0 bases at V and 12 bases at J, with 12 bases in the middle.